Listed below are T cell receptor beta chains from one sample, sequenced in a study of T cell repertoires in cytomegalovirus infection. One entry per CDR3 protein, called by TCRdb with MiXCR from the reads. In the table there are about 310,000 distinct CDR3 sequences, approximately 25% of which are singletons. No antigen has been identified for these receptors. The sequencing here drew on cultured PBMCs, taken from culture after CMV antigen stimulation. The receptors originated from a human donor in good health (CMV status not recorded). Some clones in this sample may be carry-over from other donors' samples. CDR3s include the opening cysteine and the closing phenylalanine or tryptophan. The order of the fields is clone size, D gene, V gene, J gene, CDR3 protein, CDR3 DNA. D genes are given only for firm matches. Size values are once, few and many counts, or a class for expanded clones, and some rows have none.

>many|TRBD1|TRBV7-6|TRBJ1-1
CASSLYNRGNTEAFF
TGTGCCAGCAGCTTATATAACAGGGGGAATACTGAAGCTTTCTTT
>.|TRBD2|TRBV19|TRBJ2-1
CASSIAGGGFNYNEQFF
TGTGCCAGTAGTATAGCGGGAGGTGGGTTTAACTACAATGAGCAGTTCTTC
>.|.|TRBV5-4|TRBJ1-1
CASSLGMGDTEAFF
TGTGCCAGCAGCTTGGGTATGGGGGACACTGAAGCTTTCTTT
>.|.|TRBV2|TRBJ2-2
CASSEQRINTGELFF
TGTGCCAGCAGTGAACAGCGGATTAACACCGGGGAGCTGTTTTTT
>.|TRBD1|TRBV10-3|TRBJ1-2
CAISDSGTGGGYGYTF
TGTGCCATCAGTGACTCCGGGACAGGGGGAGGCTATGGCTACACCTTC
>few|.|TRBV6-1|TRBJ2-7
CASSEAFGQRLSYEQYF
TGTGCCAGCAGTGAAGCCTTCGGACAAAGACTTTCCTACGAGCAGTACTTC
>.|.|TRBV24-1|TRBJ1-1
CATRRGDEAFF
TGTGCCACCCGGCGGGGAGATGAAGCTTTCTTT
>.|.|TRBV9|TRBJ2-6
CASSPGASGANVLTF
TGTGCCAGCAGCCCAGGGGCGTCTGGGGCCAACGTCCTGACTTTC
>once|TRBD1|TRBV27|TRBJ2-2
CASWGQGGPGELFF
TGTGCCAGCTGGGGACAGGGGGGTCCCGGGGAGCTGTTTTTT
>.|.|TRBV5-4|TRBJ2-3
CASAPGGAEDTQYF
TGTGCCAGCGCGCCTGGGGGGGCTGAAGATACGCAGTATTTT
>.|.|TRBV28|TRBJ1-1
CASTPWGGLGNTEAFF
TGTGCCAGCACCCCATGGGGTGGACTAGGGAACACTGAAGCTTTCTTT
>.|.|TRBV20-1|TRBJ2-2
CSARAGDQNTGELFF
TGCAGTGCTAGAGCGGGAGATCAGAACACCGGGGAGCTGTTTTTT
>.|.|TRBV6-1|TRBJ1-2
CASSPRGGSVDYGYTF
TGTGCCAGCAGTCCCCGAGGGGGGTCTGTCGACTATGGCTACACCTTC
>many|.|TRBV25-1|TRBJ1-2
CASSEFGTDNYGYTF
TGTGCCAGCAGTGAATTCGGGACCGACAACTATGGCTACACCTTC
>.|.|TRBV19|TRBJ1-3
CASSRQAISGNTIYF
TGTGCCAGTAGCAGACAGGCGATCTCTGGAAACACCATATATTTT
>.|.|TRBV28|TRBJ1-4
CASSSSRDVRTNEKLFF
TGTGCCAGCAGTTCATCCAGGGATGTGAGAACTAATGAAAAACTGTTTTTT
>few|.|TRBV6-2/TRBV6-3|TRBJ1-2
CASSYSQNYGYTF
TGTGCCAGCAGTTACTCGCAAAACTATGGCTACACCTTC
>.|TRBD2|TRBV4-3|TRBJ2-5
CASSQGTSGDQETQYF
TGCGCCAGCAGCCAGGGGACTAGCGGAGACCAAGAGACCCAGTACTTC
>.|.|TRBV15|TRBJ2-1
CATSTQGGYNEQFF
TGTGCCACCAGCACACAGGGTGGCTACAATGAGCAGTTCTTC
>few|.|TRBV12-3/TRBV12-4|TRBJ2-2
CASSLLNPGELFF
TGTGCCAGCAGTTTATTGAATCCCGGGGAGCTGTTTTTT
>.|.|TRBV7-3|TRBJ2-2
CASRRQGNTGELFF
TGTGCCAGCAGAAGGCAGGGGAACACCGGGGAGCTGTTTTTT
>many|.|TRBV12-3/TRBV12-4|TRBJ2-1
CATTGWPLLSYNEQFF
TGTGCCACCACAGGGTGGCCGCTACTCTCCTACAATGAGCAGTTCTTC
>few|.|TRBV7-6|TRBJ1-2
CASSPNGQSGYTF
TGTGCCAGCAGCCCGAATGGACAAAGTGGCTACACCTTC
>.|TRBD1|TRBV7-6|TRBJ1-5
CASSLVYQGAIQHF
TGTGCCAGCAGCTTAGTTTATCAGGGGGCTATCCAGCATTTT
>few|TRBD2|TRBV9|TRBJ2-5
CASSVGTSGPQETQYF
TGTGCCAGCAGCGTAGGGACTAGCGGGCCACAAGAGACCCAGTACTTC
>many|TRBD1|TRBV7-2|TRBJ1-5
CASSLTGVGQPQHF
TGTGCCAGCAGCTTAACAGGGGTTGGACAGCCCCAGCATTTT
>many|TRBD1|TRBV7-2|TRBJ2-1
CASSLGQGAYNEQFF
TGTGCCAGCAGCTTGGGGCAGGGGGCCTACAATGAGCAGTTCTTC
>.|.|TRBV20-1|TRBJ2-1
CSARAAATGTSSYNEQFF
TGCAGTGCTAGAGCAGCGGCAACAGGGACGAGCTCCTACAATGAGCAGTTCTTC
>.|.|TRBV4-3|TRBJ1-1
CASSQVRSTGSEAFF
TGCGCCAGCAGCCAAGTGCGATCAACAGGATCTGAAGCTTTCTTT
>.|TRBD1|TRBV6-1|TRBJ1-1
CASSEGQGATEAFF
TGTGCCAGCAGTGAAGGACAGGGGGCGACTGAAGCTTTCTTT
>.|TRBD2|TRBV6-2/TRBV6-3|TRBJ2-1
CASTYLGGSSYNEQFF
TGTGCCAGCACTTATTTGGGCGGGAGCTCCTACAATGAGCAGTTCTTC
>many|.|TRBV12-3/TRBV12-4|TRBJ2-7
CASSVRLHVSYEQYF
TGTGCCAGCAGTGTTCGCCTCCACGTGTCCTACGAGCAGTACTTC
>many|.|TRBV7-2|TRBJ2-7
CASSLVLGEYEQYF
TGTGCCAGCAGCTTAGTTTTAGGAGAATACGAGCAGTACTTC
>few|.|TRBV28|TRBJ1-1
CASSLRGVNTEAFF
TGTGCCAGCAGTTTAAGAGGGGTGAACACTGAAGCTTTCTTT
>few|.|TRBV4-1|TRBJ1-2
CASSPVGRGEARGYTF
TGCGCCAGCAGCCCCGTCGGAAGGGGCGAGGCCCGGGGCTACACCTTC
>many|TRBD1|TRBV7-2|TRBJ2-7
CASRADRVLQF
TGTGCCAGCAGGGCGGACAGGGTTCTACAGTTC
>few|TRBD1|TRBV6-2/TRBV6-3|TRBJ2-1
CASSWPGQGVNEQFF
TGTGCCAGCAGTTGGCCGGGACAGGGGGTCAATGAGCAGTTCTTC
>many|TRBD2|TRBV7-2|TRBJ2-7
CASSFSGEYEQYF
TGTGCCAGCAGCTTCAGCGGGGAATACGAGCAGTACTTC
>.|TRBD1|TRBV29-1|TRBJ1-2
CSGAQGGHYGYTF
TGCAGCGGGGCTCAGGGGGGGCACTATGGCTACACCTTC
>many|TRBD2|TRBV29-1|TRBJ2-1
CSVERSSGRAVYNEQFF
TGCAGCGTTGAACGGTCTAGCGGGAGGGCCGTGTACAATGAGCAGTTCTTC
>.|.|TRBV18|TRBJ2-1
CASSPGNRGGNEQFF
TGTGCCAGCTCACCAGGTAACCGGGGAGGTAATGAGCAGTTCTTC
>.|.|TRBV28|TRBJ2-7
CASRREGWTYEQYF
TGTGCCAGCCGACGGGAAGGTTGGACCTACGAGCAGTACTTC
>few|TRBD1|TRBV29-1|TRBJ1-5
CSVEDGTGYQPQHF
TGCAGCGTTGAAGACGGGACAGGGTATCAGCCCCAGCATTTT
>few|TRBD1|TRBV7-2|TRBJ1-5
CASSVRGDQPQHF
TGTGCCAGCAGCGTCAGGGGGGATCAGCCCCAGCATTTT
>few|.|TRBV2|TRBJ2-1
CASRSYNEQFF
TGTGCCAGCAGATCATACAATGAGCAGTTCTTC
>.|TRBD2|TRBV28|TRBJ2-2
CASSSTSGRALNGELFF
TGTGCCAGCAGTTCAACTAGCGGGAGGGCCCTTAACGGGGAGCTGTTTTTT
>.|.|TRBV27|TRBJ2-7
CASSPQGHYEQYF
TGTGCCAGCAGTCCACAGGGCCACTACGAGCAGTACTTC
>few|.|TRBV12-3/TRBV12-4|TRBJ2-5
CASSLSIDQAQYF
TGTGCCAGCAGTTTGTCGATAGATCAGGCCCAGTACTTC
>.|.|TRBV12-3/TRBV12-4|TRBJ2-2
CATSRGPNTGELFF
TGTGCCACCTCCAGGGGCCCCAACACCGGGGAGCTGTTTTTT
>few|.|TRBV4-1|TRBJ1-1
CASRRDRNTEAFF
TGCGCCAGCAGACGAGACAGGAACACTGAAGCTTTCTTT
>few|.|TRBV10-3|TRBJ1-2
CAISEKEATLYGYTF
TGTGCCATCAGTGAGAAGGAGGCGACCCTTTATGGCTACACCTTC
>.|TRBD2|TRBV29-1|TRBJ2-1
CSAEEVNAGGFYNEQFF
TGCAGCGCCGAGGAGGTTAACGCGGGAGGGTTCTACAATGAGCAGTTCTTC
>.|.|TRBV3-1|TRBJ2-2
CASSQQGSGELFF
TGTGCCAGCAGCCAACAGGGGTCCGGGGAGCTGTTTTTT